This T cell receptor beta chain is from a study of blood T cells in healthy people across ages. Regarding the study as a whole: Estimated diversity, derived from one million T cells, was regarded as an underestimate. Roughly linear declines in TCR beta diversity per million T cells occurred with age. Unknown CMV status may confound age-related changes in expanded clones.

A sample-barcoded 5' primer and a J-beta primer mix were used in a second PCR of roughly 7 to 11 cycles. Per-sample output comprised a minimum of 2.5 million paired-end reads containing CDR3. TCRdb re-derived calls from the 5' RACE reads in MiXCR, one entry per CDR3 protein. Among fewer than 700,000 distinct CDR3 sequences listed, roughly 43% were seen once. The ends were cut back, 8 bases at V and 0 bases at J, with 15 bases in the middle. Germline lookup yields CDR1 SGHTA and CDR2 FQGNSA. This CDR3 has 15 amino acids. This clonotype was observed a handful of times. Its antigen is not identified. This TCR derives from a man older than 75 in good health. The V gene is TRBV7-2, the J gene TRBJ2-3; the D gene could be TRBD1 or TRBD2 (5 bases each). The sequenced material came from blood. The CDR3 here is CASGFDRGSTDTQYF. In nucleotides, the CDR3 is TGTGCCAGCGGGTTCGACAGAGGGAGCACAGATACGCAGTATTTT. The full variable domain, with the rest looked up from reference TRBV7-2 and TRBJ2-3, is GAGVSQSPSNKVTEKGKDVELRCDPISGHTALYWYRQSLGQGLEFLIYFQGNSAPDKSGLPSDRFSAERTGGSVSTLTIQRTQQEDSAVYLCASGFDRGSTDTQYFGPGTRLTVL.